This is a list of T cell receptor beta chains from one sample in a study of T-cell reconstitution after alpha-beta-depleted transplantation in children. One entry per CDR3 protein, called by TCRdb with MiXCR from the PCR reads. The sample consists of about 610,000 distinct CDR3 sequences, about 10% of them appearing once. Source: PBMCs from the stem cell graft donor, taken from the stem cell graft. The receptors here all came from a human donor who donated a stem cell graft to a child with acute myeloid leukemia. CDR3s include the opening cysteine and the closing phenylalanine or tryptophan. Fields, in order: D gene, V gene, J gene, CDR3 protein. D genes are given only for firm matches.

>TRBD2|TRBV6-5|TRBJ2-1
CASSYASGRVTYNEQFF
>-|TRBV19|TRBJ2-2
CASSLAEPPDTGELFF
>TRBD2|TRBV6-1|TRBJ2-1
CASSSGTSGRGEQFF
>-|TRBV6-1|TRBJ1-2
CASSDLPGYTF
>-|TRBV9|TRBJ2-2
CATSPLGLNTGELFF
>-|TRBV12-3/TRBV12-4|TRBJ2-7
CASSPDGPEEQYF
>TRBD2|TRBV4-3|TRBJ2-7
CASSQASTGTTSYEQYF
>-|TRBV7-2|TRBJ2-5
CASSPTKTRETQYF
>-|TRBV2|TRBJ2-1
CASSEASGGHEQFF
>-|TRBV5-1|TRBJ1-2
CASSLAQQVPDYGYTF
>-|TRBV29-1|TRBJ2-1
CSAGSGGGVEQFF
>-|TRBV4-2|TRBJ2-1
CASSQFVGGDSYNEQFF
>-|TRBV29-1|TRBJ1-1
CSVTQVNTEAFF
>-|TRBV6-5|TRBJ1-3
CASSYSSTGKGSGNTIYF
>-|TRBV6-1|TRBJ2-1
CASSAQANEQFF
>TRBD2|TRBV29-1|TRBJ2-1
CSEVAGAYNEQFF
>TRBD1|TRBV5-1|TRBJ2-7
CASSLGRGLYEQYF
>-|TRBV27|TRBJ1-5
CASSLRGYSNQPQHF
>-|TRBV9|TRBJ1-3
CASSVIGASGNTIYF
>-|TRBV6-1|TRBJ2-3
CASSAGAAILTDTQYF